This T cell receptor beta chain emerged from a study of T cell responses to AZD1222 COVID-19 vaccine. Study conclusions and caveats: Researchers took repertoire samples only after the peak T cell response had come. Nearly half of spike-specific TCRs reportedly target variant regions that are unmutated in the B.1.351 and B.1.1.7 variants. At 160-218 and 743-854, vaccine-associated CD4 TCRs were dominant, and they spanned spike. Females made up more of the donors, who were largely white British, and clonal diversity may have come out too low.

About this clone itself: Antigen unknown.

Trimming removed 4 bases from V and 1 base from J; junction bases left unmatched: 8. Looked up from germline, CDR1 is LNHNV and CDR2 is YYDKDF (reference sequence). The CDR3 is made up of 16 amino acids. The table came from immunoSEQ multiplex PCR; TCRdb's copy has only in-frame clones and leaves some out. The repertoire holds 150,000 or so clones, with approximately 90% as singletons. The sample consisted of peripheral blood, taken on day 0 of AZD1222 vaccination. The genes are TRBV15 and TRBJ2-7, with 9 bases fitting TRBD1. This clonotype was sampled from an adult in good health. The DNA of the CDR3 is TGTGCCACCAGCACCACCCGGGACAGGGCATCCTACGAGCAGTACTTC. It specifies CATSTTRDRASYEQYF.